The 25 T cell receptor beta chains in this list originate from one sample, sequenced in a study of Ad26.COV2.S vaccination and SARS-CoV-2 variants. Produced via immunoSEQ multiplex PCR; TCRdb's table is partial and in-frame only. The table records about half a million clones, 80% to 90% of them present only once. The treatment is: some 20 received Ad26.COV2.S at low or high dose, single or two shots; 5 received placebo; per-sample allocation not given. Sampling was done on day 63 after the first vaccine or placebo injection. The source was peripheral blood, collected in a trial of Ad26.COV2.S vaccine versus placebo. The origin of the receptors is a person between 18 and 60 years old who received the Ad26.COV2.S COVID-19 vaccine or a placebo.

This clone was found once. The chain is built from TRBV11-3 and TRBJ1-1; the D is unclear. The CDR3 contains 12 residues. V was cut by 5 bases and J by 2 bases, with 6 bases left in between. Germline CDR1 and CDR2: SGHNT and YENEEA. In nucleotides, the CDR3 is TGTGCCAGCAGCCCCACCAACACTGAAGCTTTCTTT. It encodes CASSPTNTEAFF. The variable domain in full, with the rest retrieved from reference TRBV11-3 and TRBJ1-1, is EAGVVQSPRYKIIEKKQPVAFWCNPISGHNTLYWYLQNLGQGPELLIRYENEEAVDDSQLPKDRFSAERLKGVDSTLKIQPAELGDSAVYLCASSPTNTEAFFGQGTRLTVV.

The chain's CDR3 is CSARQGTNEKLFF. The DNA of the CDR3 is TGCAGCGCAAGACAGGGGACTAATGAAAAACTGTTTTTT. The chain uses TRBV29-1 and TRBJ1-4; 8 bases map to TRBD1. After removal of 7 bases from V and 2 bases from J, the junction contained 3 bases not matched to a gene. The CDR3 totals 13 residues. Looked up from germline, CDR1 is SQVTM and CDR2 is ANQGSEA. The variable domain in full, completed from reference TRBV29-1 and TRBJ1-4, reads SAVISQKPSRDICQRGTSLTIQCQVDSQVTMMFWYRQQPGQSLTLIATANQGSEATYESGFVIDKFPISRPNLTFSTLTVSNMSPEDSSIYLCSARQGTNEKLFFGSGTQLSVL.

The V and J genes are TRBV4-2 and TRBJ1-5; the D gene is possibly TRBD1 (5 bases). V was pared by 1 base and J by 0 bases, with 7 bases between. There are 15 residues in the CDR3. CDR1 is LGHNA and CDR2 is YNFKEQ in the germline V gene. The CDR3 here is CASSQAQDSNQPQHF. The CDR3 coding sequence is TGTGCCAGCAGCCAAGCACAGGATAGCAATCAGCCCCAGCATTTT.

This chain uses TRBV7-2 with TRBJ2-7; TRBD2 aligns across 9 bases. Germline-derived CDR1 and CDR2 are SGHTA and FQGNSA. Trimming took 5 bases from V and 6 from J; bases not matched to a gene: 11. This CDR3 region has 15 residues. The DNA of the CDR3 is TGTGCCAGCAGCCTAGGGCGGGGGGGCCCAGGCGAGCAGTACTTC. It codes for CASSLGRGGPGEQYF.

In this sample, this clone turned up once. The chain is built from TRBV30 and TRBJ2-1; 8 bases map to TRBD1. The CDR3 length is 15 residues. In germline, CDR1 is GTSNPN, CDR2 SVGIG (reference sequence). V shed 7 bases, J shed 6 bases, and the junction held 14 bases outside the gene matches. CDR3 DNA: TGTGCCTCCCGTCCCCGGCAGGGGGCGGTCAATGAGCAGTTCTTC. Its translation is CASRPRQGAVNEQFF.

The chain is built from TRBV2 and TRBJ1-6; 7 bases agree with TRBD1. This CDR3 contains 14 residues. Germline V gene lookup returns CDR1 SNHLY and CDR2 FYNNEI. V shed 4 bases and J 7 bases; nucleotides not matched to a gene: 4. The CDR3 sequence: CASSGQGPNSPLHF. CDR3 coding DNA: TGTGCCAGCAGTGGACAGGGACCGAATTCACCCCTCCACTTT.

The chain recombines TRBV2 with TRBJ1-5; tentative D call: TRBD1 (5 bases). Germline V gives CDR1 SNHLY, CDR2 FYNNEI. The CDR3 sequence is 14 residues long. V was pared by 4 bases and J by 0 bases, with 7 bases between. The CDR3 region has the DNA TGTGCCAGCAGTGGAGGGGTTAGCAATCAGCCCCAGCATTTT. Residues: CASSGGVSNQPQHF.

In its sample, this clone was seen many times. This chain's CDR3 is CATLTPIQGTYGYTF. DNA for the CDR3: TGTGCCACCCTCACTCCCATACAGGGTACCTATGGCTACACCTTC. The rearrangement uses TRBV19 and TRBJ1-2; the D gene is possibly TRBD1 (6 bases). This CDR3 has 15 residues. Trimming shortened V by 10 bases and J by 4 bases, and 22 bases separated the two germline ends. Germline CDR1 LNHDA, CDR2 SQIVND (reference sequence).

J is TRBJ1-1 and V is TRBV6-5; the D gene is possibly TRBD1 (6 bases). Germline lookup yields CDR1 MNHEY and CDR2 SVGAGI. The CDR3 runs 14 residues. Trimming shortened V by 7 bases and J by 6 bases, and 18 bases separated the two germline ends. The CDR3 loop is CASTYGGTLAEAFF. CDR3 sequence (DNA): TGTGCCAGCACCTACGGGGGGACACTCGCTGAAGCTTTCTTT.

The gene calls are TRBV10-3 and TRBJ1-1; D is perhaps TRBD1 (6 bases). The length of the CDR3 is 14 residues. CDR1 ENHRY and CDR2 SYGVKD come from the germline V gene. The ends were cut back, 6 bases at V and 1 base at J, with 12 bases in the middle. The chain's CDR3 is CAIRSGGSNTEAFF. CDR3 sequence (DNA): TGTGCCATCAGATCGGGGGGCTCGAACACTGAAGCTTTCTTT.

This clone appeared once. The chain combines TRBV25-1 with TRBJ2-7; D is undetermined. CDR3 length: 14 residues. Deletions cut 3 bases from V and 1 base from J, with 10 bases between. Per germline, CDR1 MGHDK and CDR2 SYGVNS. This CDR3 is CASSESGSSYEQYF. The DNA for the CDR3 is TGTGCCAGCAGTGAGTCGGGCAGTTCCTACGAGCAGTACTTC.

The table lists this clone with a count of one. The rearrangement joins TRBV9 to TRBJ1-1; perhaps TRBD1 as D (6 bases). V was pared by 5 bases and J by 4 bases, with 12 bases between. This CDR3 has 13 residues. CDR1 is SGDLS and CDR2 is YYNGEE in the germline V gene. CDR3 DNA: TGTGCCAGCAGTGGGATAGGGGGCACTGAAGCTTTCTTT. It yields the protein CASSGIGGTEAFF.

The CDR3, as DNA: TGTGCCAGCAGGGGTGGGGACGGGGGAAGAGAGACCCAGTACTTC. Its protein is CASRGGDGGRETQYF. The gene calls are TRBV2 and TRBJ2-5, with D perhaps TRBD2 (6 bases). The CDR3 has 15 amino acids. CDR1 is SNHLY and CDR2 is FYNNEI in the germline V gene. V gave up 6 bases and J gave up 4 bases, with 18 bases separating them.

V and J are TRBV5-1 and TRBJ2-3; D may match TRBD1 or TRBD2 (5 bases each). V shed 3 bases and J shed 8 bases, with 22 bases lying between them. Germline V gene data show CDR1 as SGHRS and CDR2 as YFSETQ. The CDR3 runs to 16 residues. The CDR3 bases are TGCGCCAGCAGCTCTGGAAGGGGTCAGGGAAGCGGTACGCAGTATTTT. Translation gives CASSSGRGQGSGTQYF.

This sequence joins TRBV7-2 and TRBJ1-1, with unresolved D. Germline V gene lookup returns CDR1 SGHTA and CDR2 FQGNSA. V shed 0 bases and J shed 7 bases, with 9 bases lying between them. CDR3 length: 13 amino acids. CDR3 in DNA: TGTGCCAGCAGCTTAGCCGGCCTGATTGAAGCTTTCTTT. Its protein product is CASSLAGLIEAFF.

In this sample, this clone turned up once. V is TRBV11-2 and J is TRBJ2-2, with 10 bases matching TRBD1. The germline V gene encodes CDR1 SGHAT and CDR2 FQNNGV. The CDR3 extends over 15 amino acids. With V trimmed by 5 bases and J by 4 bases, 4 bases remained unmatched. This chain's CDR3 is CASSGGQGSTGELFF. In DNA, the CDR3 is TGTGCCAGCAGCGGGGGACAGGGGAGCACCGGGGAGCTGTTTTTT.

The chain uses TRBV27 and TRBJ2-1, with TRBD1 as a possible D gene (6 bases). Germline V gene data show CDR1 as MNHEY and CDR2 as SMNVEV (reference sequence). Trimming took off 5 bases at V and 0 bases at J, with 11 bases between the two ends. The CDR3 extends over 15 amino acids. CDR3 in amino acids: CASSPGRGSYNEQFF. In DNA, the CDR3 is TGTGCCAGCAGTCCCGGCAGGGGCTCCTACAATGAGCAGTTCTTC.

Remarks on this clone: At the DNA level, this CDR3 is encoded by other sequences in the same sample as well. The V gene is TRBV3-1 (or the pseudogene TRBV3-2), the J gene TRBJ2-1; D is ambiguous. Trimming took off 4 bases at V and 3 bases at J, with 1 base between the two ends. The CDR3 is 11 residues long. CDR1 is LGHDT and CDR2 is YNNKEL in the germline V gene (reference sequence). CDR3 nucleotide sequence: TGTGCCAGCAGCCTCTACAATGAGCAGTTCTTC. This sequence encodes CASSLYNEQFF.

The rearrangement joins TRBV7-7 to TRBJ1-2; no reliable D call. V shed 11 bases and J shed 5 bases, with 12 bases lying between them. Germline V gene data show CDR1 as SSHAT and CDR2 as FNYEAQ (reference sequence). This CDR3 region has 11 residues. The chain's CDR3 is CAVKGFYGYTF. The CDR3 DNA reads TGTGCCGTGAAGGGTTTTTATGGCTACACCTTC.

This clone was picked up a small number of times. The J gene is TRBJ1-4, the V gene TRBV3-1 (or the pseudogene TRBV3-2); possible D gene TRBD1, 6 bases. From germline, CDR1 is LGHDT and CDR2 YNNKEL (reference sequence). The germline V and J ends were trimmed by 1 base and 9 bases, with 12 bases remaining between them. This CDR3 has 14 amino acids. Written as DNA, the CDR3 is TGTGCCAGCAGCCAAGGATCCGGGGGCCAAAAACTGTTTTTT. Its protein is CASSQGSGGQKLFF.

V usage is TRBV21-1 and J usage is TRBJ1-3. TRBV21-1 is assigned pseudogene status. The CDR3 is 11 amino acids. CDR3 region: CAILSGNTIYF. The CDR3 nucleotides read TGTGCCATCTTATCGGGAAACACCATATATTTT.

Concerning this clone itself: At the DNA level, this CDR3 is encoded by other sequences in the same sample as well. The chain is built from TRBV2 and TRBJ1-5, with D possibly TRBD1 on 5 matching bases. Trimming removed 4 bases at V and 4 bases at J, with 8 bases between. Looked up from germline, CDR1 is SNHLY and CDR2 is FYNNEI. The CDR3 totals 13 residues. For the CDR3, the DNA is TGTGCCAGCAGTGGACAGAGTAATCAGCCCCAGCATTTT. Amino acids: CASSGQSNQPQHF.

This chain uses TRBV5-5 with TRBJ2-3; 10 bases fit TRBD1. The CDR3 runs 16 residues. The ends lost 2 bases at V and 5 bases at J; junction bases unmatched: 8. Germline-derived CDR1 and CDR2 are SGHKS and YYEKEE (reference sequence). The CDR3 is CASSFPGTGERDTQYF. DNA of the CDR3: TGTGCCAGCAGCTTCCCCGGGACAGGGGAAAGAGATACGCAGTATTTT.

This clone was recorded once. The rearrangement joins TRBV5-4 to TRBJ1-6; TRBD1 matches at 7 bases. The germline CDR1 and CDR2 sequences are SGHNT and YYREEE (reference sequence). The CDR3 has 15 amino acids. V lost 4 bases and J lost 8; bases outside the gene matches: 9. CDR3 in DNA: TGTGCCAGCAGCCCCGGCGGGACAGCTCATTCACCCCTCCACTTT. This codes for CASSPGGTAHSPLHF.

The rearrangement joins TRBV30 to TRBJ1-1, with D hard to call. V was trimmed by 3 bases and J by 8 bases, leaving 10 bases between them. CDR3 length equals 11 residues. Germline loops: CDR1 GTSNPN, CDR2 SVGIG (reference sequence). CDR3 DNA sequence: TGTGCCTGGAGCCGCCTCGTGGAAGCTTTCTTT. It specifies CAWSRLVEAFF.